This T cell receptor (beta chain) was obtained from a study of blood T cell repertoires in COVID-19. As for the study in general: PBMCs, B-cell-depleted T cells, or T cells provided the cDNA or gDNA that made up the material.

The protocol was immunoSEQ multiplex PCR, while the TCRdb copy is restricted to in-frame clones and leaves out a portion. The data hold fewer than 350,000 clones, with approximately 83% observed a single time. Germline V gene data show CDR1 as SNHLY and CDR2 as FYNNEI. V was trimmed by 7 bases and J by 7 bases, leaving 14 bases between them. The CDR3 length is 13 residues. Sequencing was done on a sample of PBMCs or T cells enriched from blood (not recorded which). The V call is TRBV2, the J call TRBJ2-1; D is ambiguous. This TCR came from a woman in her forties with acute COVID-19. CDR3 region: CASILSEKNEQFF. As DNA, the CDR3 is TGTGCCAGCATTCTCAGCGAGAAGAATGAGCAGTTCTTC.